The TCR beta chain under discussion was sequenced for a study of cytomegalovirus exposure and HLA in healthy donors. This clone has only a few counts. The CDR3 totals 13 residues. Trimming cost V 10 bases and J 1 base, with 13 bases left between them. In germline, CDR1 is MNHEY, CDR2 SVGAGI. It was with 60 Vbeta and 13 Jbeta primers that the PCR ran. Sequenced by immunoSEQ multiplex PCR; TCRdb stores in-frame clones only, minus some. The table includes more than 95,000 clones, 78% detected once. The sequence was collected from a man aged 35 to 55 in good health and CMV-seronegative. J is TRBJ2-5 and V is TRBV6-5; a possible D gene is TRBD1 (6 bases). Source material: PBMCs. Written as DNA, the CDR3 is TGTGCCACCGGTAGGGGGTCCCAAGAGACCCAGTACTTC. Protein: CATGRGSQETQYF.